A single sample is the source of the 5 T cell receptor beta chains below, sequenced in a study of spatial heterogeneity in lung cancer. The sample's time point: sample taken at primary tumor resection. TCRdb fed the 5' RACE reads into MiXCR, producing one record per CDR3 protein. The sample carries about 78,000 distinct CDR3 sequences, around 7.3% recorded once. The sample consisted of PBMCs, taken at surgery. All receptors derive from a male donor with early-stage non-small cell lung cancer.

V and J are TRBV12-3 or TRBV12-4 and TRBJ2-7, with TRBD1 as a possible D gene (5 bases). The CDR3 has 14 residues. V lost 5 bases and J 3 bases, leaving 14 bases between the germline ends. CDR3 loop: CASSPQGAYYEQYF. Here the CDR3 DNA reads TGTGCCAGCAGTCCCCAAGGGGCCTACTACGAGCAGTACTTC.

This clonotype was seen repeatedly, ten times or more. This chain joins TRBV2 and TRBJ2-2; perhaps TRBD2 as D (6 bases). Germline V gene sequence: CDR1 SNHLY, CDR2 FYNNEI. CDR3 length: 14 amino acids. V was trimmed by 7 bases and J by 2 bases, leaving 11 bases between them. The CDR3 DNA sequence: TGTGCCAGCACCGAGGAGGGTAACACCGGGGAGCTGTTTTTT. This codes for CASTEEGNTGELFF. Looking up the rest from reference TRBV2 and TRBJ2-2 gives the full variable domain: EPEVTQTPSHQVTQMGQEVILRCVPISNHLYFYWYRQILGQKVEFLVSFYNNEISEKSEIFDDQFSVERPDGSNFTLKIRSTKLEDSAMYFCASTEEGNTGELFFGEGSRLTVL.

The chain employs TRBV4-2 and TRBJ2-3, with TRBD1 identical over 7 bases. The germline V gene encodes CDR1 LGHNA and CDR2 YNFKEQ. Germline trimming cut 0 bases from V and 6 bases from J; bases unmatched to any gene: 6. The CDR3 is 15 amino acids. DNA for the CDR3: TGTGCCAGCAGCCAAGATGCCCCGACAGGGGATACGCAGTATTTT. It encodes CASSQDAPTGDTQYF.

This clonotype was counted at least ten times. The rearrangement links TRBV27 to TRBJ2-7; no definite D call. This CDR3 has 16 residues. V dropped 2 bases and J dropped 6 bases, with 20 bases sitting between them. CDR1 and CDR2 from the germline V gene are MNHEY and SMNVEV (reference sequence). CDR3 in amino acids: CASSLVSRTARVEQYF. The CDR3 DNA reads as TGTGCCAGCAGTTTAGTGAGTAGGACGGCAAGGGTCGAGCAGTACTTC.

This clonotype showed up many times. V usage is TRBV6-2 or TRBV6-3 and J usage is TRBJ1-5; D is unresolved. The CDR3 is 13 residues long. Deletions cut 2 bases from V and 6 bases from J, with 8 bases between. Germline-derived CDR1 and CDR2 are MNHEY and SVGEGT. This CDR3 reads CASSYGPLQPQHF. CDR3 sequence (DNA): TGTGCCAGCAGTTACGGTCCCCTTCAGCCCCAGCATTTT.